This entry is about one T cell receptor (beta chain). No antigen is known for it. This sample was taken from a study of shared clonotypes between healthy human individuals. Study outcomes and limitations: Shared clonotypes: roughly 5% naive CD4, 3.5% to 4% naive CD8, about 2.2% memory CD4, approximately 0.41% memory CD8.

Germline CDR1 and CDR2: SGHRS and YFSETQ. V was clipped by 3 bases and J by 3 bases; unmatched bases: 15. The CDR3 contains 17 residues. Profiled with immunoSEQ multiplex PCR; TCRdb holds only in-frame clones, not every one. Among 330,000 or so clones listed, about 74% were seen once. The TCR was taken from a man aged 25-45 years in good health. The sample comprised memory CD4+ T cells sorted from blood. Documented subset: CD45RA-negative fraction. The chain links TRBV5-1 to TRBJ2-7; 7 bases are shared with TRBD1. The CDR3 region has the DNA TGCGCCAGCAGCTCTAACCCTAAACAGGGGTGGAACTACGAGCAGTACTTC. Protein: CASSSNPKQGWNYEQYF.